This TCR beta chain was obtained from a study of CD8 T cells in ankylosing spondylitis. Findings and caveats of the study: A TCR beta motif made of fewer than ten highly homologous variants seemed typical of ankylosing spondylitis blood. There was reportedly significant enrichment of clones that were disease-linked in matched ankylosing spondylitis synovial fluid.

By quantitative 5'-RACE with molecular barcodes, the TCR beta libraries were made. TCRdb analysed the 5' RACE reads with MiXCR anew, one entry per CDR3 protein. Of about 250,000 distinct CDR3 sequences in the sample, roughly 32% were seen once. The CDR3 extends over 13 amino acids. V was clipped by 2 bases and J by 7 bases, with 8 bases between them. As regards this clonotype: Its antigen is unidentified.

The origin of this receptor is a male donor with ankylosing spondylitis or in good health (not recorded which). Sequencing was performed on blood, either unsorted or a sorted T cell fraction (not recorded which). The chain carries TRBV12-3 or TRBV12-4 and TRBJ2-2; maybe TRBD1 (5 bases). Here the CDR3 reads CASSLYRSGELFF. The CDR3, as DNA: TGTGCCAGCAGTTTATACAGGAGCGGGGAGCTGTTTTTT.